This T cell receptor (beta chain) was profiled in a study of cytomegalovirus exposure and HLA in healthy donors. A single count supports this clone. Its antigen remains unknown. Findings of the study overall: In a later analysis, across HLA loci, associated TCR counts were highest for DRB1, lowest for HLA-C.

The PCR was carried out with 60 Vbeta primers and 13 Jbeta primers. The repertoire was sequenced with immunoSEQ multiplex PCR; TCRdb's copy has only in-frame clones and lacks some. Altogether around 170,000 clones are present, over 80% being singletons, with the ten largest covering over 1.5%. The donors gave bone marrow, and they were healthy. CDR3 length: 15 residues. Germline V gene sequence: CDR1 SGHRS, CDR2 YFSETQ. With V trimmed by 1 base and J by 3 bases, 3 bases remained unmatched. This TCR came from a woman younger than 30 in good health and CMV-seronegative. The chain couples TRBV5-1 to TRBJ1-5; TRBD1 agrees at 8 bases. Input material: PBMCs. The CDR3 protein is CASSLSGGYNQPQHF. CDR3 in DNA: TGCGCCAGCAGCTTGTCAGGGGGCTACAATCAGCCCCAGCATTTT. Based on the CDR3 plus reference TRBV5-1 and TRBJ1-5, the full variable domain is KAGVTQTPRYLIKTRGQQVTLSCSPISGHRSVSWYQQTPGQGLQFLFEYFSETQRNKGNFPGRFSGRQFSNSRSEMNVSTLELGDSALYLCASSLSGGYNQPQHFGDGTRLSIL.